This passage covers 7 T cell receptor beta chains from one sample sequenced in a study of T cells in Graves' hyperthyroidism and ophthalmopathy. Researchers took RNA transcripts and amplified the TCR beta CDR3 regions from them. Using the HTBI primer set, a first-round RT-PCR was run on the TCR CDR3. Each CDR3 protein gets one entry after TCRdb re-called the multiplex PCR reads with MiXCR. The sample gives around 340,000 distinct CDR3 sequences, around 17% of which show up once; roughly 31% is in the top ten. The source material was blood. The receptors were gathered from a young man with Graves' hyperthyroidism.

The chain joins TRBV20-1 to TRBJ2-6; D remains ambiguous. Between the trimmed V and J ends, which lost 1 base and 0 bases, there was a span of 4 bases. The CDR3 has 14 residues. Germline V CDR1 and CDR2: DFQATT, SNEGSKA (reference sequence). This chain's CDR3 is CSARVVSGANVLTF. CDR3 bases: TGCAGTGCTAGAGTTGTCTCTGGGGCCAACGTCCTGACTTTC.

This clonotype was observed at least ten times. J is TRBJ2-6 and V is TRBV12-3 or TRBV12-4, with D uncertain. The V end was cut by 4 bases, the J end by 4 bases, with 8 bases between. CDR3 length: 14 amino acids. CDR3: CASSYGSGANVLTF. The DNA for the CDR3 is TGTGCCAGCAGTTACGGCTCCGGGGCCAACGTCCTGACTTTC.

Ten or more counts support this clonotype. The chain has TRBV7-9 and TRBJ2-1; tentative D call: TRBD2 (6 bases). V shed 2 bases and J shed 5 bases, with 16 bases lying between them. This CDR3 has 16 residues. Germline V gene sequence: CDR1 SEHNR, CDR2 FQNEAQ (reference sequence). CDR3 DNA: TGTGCCAGCAGCTTATTCGAGGGCGGGGCTAACAATGAGCAGTTCTTC. Its protein product is CASSLFEGGANNEQFF.

The chain has TRBV29-1 and TRBJ2-7; D might be TRBD1 or TRBD2, each matching 5 bases. CDR3 length: 15 residues. CDR1 and CDR2 from the germline V gene are SQVTM and ANQGSEA. Trimming shortened V by 5 bases and J by 7 bases, and 24 bases separated the two germline ends. The CDR3 protein is CSVRIRGPSTGEQYF. For the CDR3, the DNA is TGCAGCGTTCGCATCCGGGGCCCCTCTACCGGAGAGCAGTACTTC.

This clonotype was picked up one time. The chain uses TRBV20-1 and TRBJ2-2; D uncertain. The CDR3 extends over 15 amino acids. The ends were cut back, 0 bases at V and 4 bases at J, with 12 bases in the middle. Germline V CDR1 and CDR2: DFQATT, SNEGSKA (reference sequence). This CDR3 reads CSARERALRTGELFF. Here the CDR3 DNA reads TGCAGTGCTAGAGAGAGAGCGCTACGCACCGGGGAGCTGTTTTTT.

This clonotype occurred a few times. The V call is TRBV19, the J call TRBJ1-1; D remains ambiguous. The germline gives CDR1 LNHDA, CDR2 SQIVND (reference sequence). The CDR3 is made up of 14 amino acids. V lost 1 base and J 1 base, leaving 7 bases between the germline ends. CDR3 loop: CASSIGRANTEAFF. CDR3 DNA sequence: TGTGCCAGTAGTATAGGAAGGGCGAACACTGAAGCTTTCTTT.

V is TRBV28 and J is TRBJ2-7; D gene unclear. The V end lost 2 bases, the J end lost 0 bases, and 14 bases lay between the germline ends. Germline V CDR1 and CDR2: MDHEN, SYDVKM. CDR3 length: 16 amino acids. Here the CDR3 DNA reads TGTGCCAGCAGTTTAGCCTGGCTGGAAAGCTCCTACGAGCAGTACTTC. Amino acid sequence: CASSLAWLESSYEQYF.